This is a list of T cell receptor beta chains from one sample in a study of T cell responses to AZD1222 COVID-19 vaccine. Clones were sequenced by immunoSEQ multiplex PCR, and TCRdb holds only the in-frame ones, with some missing. The sample includes under 150,000 clones, roughly 87% of them seen just once. The input for sequencing was peripheral blood, taken on day 0 of AZD1222 vaccination. These receptor sequences come from an adult in good health. CDR3s include the opening cysteine and the closing phenylalanine or tryptophan. Each record gives: clone size, V gene, D gene, J gene, CDR3 protein, CDR3 DNA. D genes are given only for firm matches. For some rows the clone size is stated as once, few or many, or as a class when expanded; others skip it.

once	TRBV18	.	TRBJ1-4	CASSPDQRGATNEKLFF	TGTGCCAGCTCACCGGACCAGAGGGGCGCAACTAATGAAAAACTGTTTTTT
.	TRBV5-4	.	TRBJ1-1	CASSPTGGDWTEAFF	TGTGCCAGCAGTCCGACCGGAGGTGATTGGACTGAAGCTTTCTTT
.	TRBV15	.	TRBJ2-6	CATSSQGRGANVLTF	TGTGCCACCAGTAGCCAAGGGCGCGGGGCCAACGTCCTGACTTTC
once	TRBV5-1	.	TRBJ2-5	CASRREETQYF	TGCGCCAGCAGGCGAGAGGAGACCCAGTACTTC
few	TRBV4-2	.	TRBJ2-2	CASSQDWDTGELFF	TGTGCCAGCAGCCAAGACTGGGACACCGGGGAGCTGTTTTTT
.	TRBV11-1	.	TRBJ2-3	CASSLGTTADTQYF	TGTGCCAGCAGCTTAGGGACTACGGCGGATACGCAGTATTTT
.	TRBV4-2	.	TRBJ2-1	CASSQGDFPQGEQFF	TGTGCCAGCAGCCAGGGGGACTTTCCTCAAGGTGAGCAGTTCTTC
.	TRBV5-1	.	TRBJ2-7	CASSLAWTAFRYEQYF	TGCGCCAGCAGCTTGGCGTGGACCGCCTTCAGGTACGAGCAGTACTTC
once	TRBV19	TRBD1	TRBJ1-2	CASSISRAGGNYGYTF	TGTGCCAGTAGTATTTCTCGGGCAGGGGGAAACTATGGCTACACCTTC
.	TRBV6-6	.	TRBJ1-5	CASSSRTVSNQPQHF	TGTGCCAGCAGCTCAAGGACAGTCAGCAATCAGCCCCAGCATTTT
once	TRBV13	.	TRBJ2-3	CASSLSPPSILGTSTDTQYF	TGTGCCAGCAGCTTATCCCCCCCAAGTATTCTCGGAACTAGCACAGATACGCAGTATTTT
.	TRBV7-9	.	TRBJ1-2	CASSAGEGRGYTF	TGTGCCAGCAGCGCAGGGGAGGGTAGGGGCTACACCTTC
.	TRBV3-1/TRBV3-2	.	TRBJ2-5	CASSLEGGQETQYF	TGTGCCAGCAGCCTCGAGGGTGGCCAAGAGACCCAGTACTTC
few	TRBV28	.	TRBJ1-2	CASSGTSGYTF	TGTGCCAGCAGTGGGACATCCGGCTACACCTTC
.	TRBV19	.	TRBJ1-5	CASSISGAGGQPQHF	TGTGCCAGTAGTATCTCTGGGGCTGGGGGGCAGCCCCAGCATTTT
.	TRBV28	.	TRBJ1-3	CASSLPAATSGNTIYF	TGTGCCAGCAGTTTACCCGCGGCCACCTCTGGAAACACCATATATTTT
.	TRBV28	TRBD1	TRBJ1-6	CASSLLGTGPIRSSYNSPLHF	TGTGCCAGCAGTTTATTGGGGACAGGTCCCATCAGGAGCTCCTATAATTCACCCCTCCACTTT
.	TRBV28	TRBD2	TRBJ2-7	CASSLPPSGSSYEQYF	TGTGCCAGCAGTTTACCCCCTAGCGGAAGCTCCTACGAGCAGTACTTC
.	TRBV2	.	TRBJ1-5	CASSENWGLAKPQHF	TGTGCCAGCAGTGAAAATTGGGGACTGGCGAAGCCCCAGCATTTT
few	TRBV6-5	.	TRBJ1-4	CASSYTPGLVEKLFF	TGTGCCAGCAGTTACACCCCGGGTCTAGTTGAAAAACTGTTTTTT
.	TRBV7-8	TRBD2	TRBJ2-7	CASLPARGGWPYEQYF	TGTGCCAGCCTCCCCGCGCGGGGAGGGTGGCCATACGAGCAGTACTTC
.	TRBV15	.	TRBJ1-5	CATSRGHPGKPQHF	TGTGCCACCAGCAGAGGACATCCCGGCAAGCCCCAGCATTTT
.	TRBV7-6	.	TRBJ1-1	CASRTYAQGTENTEAFF	TGTGCCAGCAGGACCTACGCCCAGGGCACAGAGAACACTGAAGCTTTCTTT
once	TRBV28	.	TRBJ2-1	CASSSQKGHSYNEQFF	TGTGCCAGCAGTTCACAGAAGGGACATTCGTACAATGAGCAGTTCTTC
few	TRBV3-1/TRBV3-2	TRBD1	TRBJ2-7	CASSSFQGAQEQYF	TGTGCCAGCAGCTCCTTCCAGGGGGCGCAGGAGCAGTACTTC
few	TRBV7-3	.	TRBJ1-1	CASSLTRVVAGSNTEAFF	TGTGCCAGCAGCTTAACGAGGGTGGTAGCAGGATCCAACACTGAAGCTTTCTTT
.	TRBV28	.	TRBJ1-4	CASSFPGGGEKLFF	TGTGCCAGCAGTTTCCCGGGGGGAGGTGAAAAACTGTTTTTT
.	TRBV6-6	.	TRBJ2-3	CASSFKADTDTQYF	TGTGCCAGCAGTTTCAAAGCCGACACAGATACGCAGTATTTT
.	TRBV6-6	.	TRBJ2-6	CASSRPTVSGANVLTF	TGTGCCAGCAGCAGACCGACAGTCTCTGGGGCCAACGTCCTGACTTTC
.	TRBV6-4	.	TRBJ2-1	CASSDSGTTYNEQFF	TGTGCCAGCAGTGACTCCGGGACGACTTACAATGAGCAGTTCTTC
.	TRBV27	.	TRBJ2-7	CASSLVDRTGEQYF	TGTGCCAGCAGTTTAGTTGACAGAACAGGCGAGCAGTACTTC
.	TRBV11-2	.	TRBJ2-7	CASSLDWWGQYF	TGTGCCAGCAGCTTAGACTGGTGGGGGCAGTACTTC
once	TRBV19	.	TRBJ1-1	CASSIGGNTEAFF	TGTGCCAGTAGTATTGGCGGGAACACTGAAGCTTTCTTT
few	TRBV10-1	TRBD1	TRBJ1-6	CASSVIGQGYSPLHF	TGCGCCAGCAGTGTAATAGGACAGGGGTACTCACCCCTCCACTTT
.	TRBV29-1	.	TRBJ2-3	CSVEASPDTQYF	TGCAGCGTTGAAGCCTCTCCAGATACGCAGTATTTT
.	TRBV28	.	TRBJ1-1	CASSRSSGGAEAFF	TGTGCCAGCAGTCGTTCTTCCGGCGGCGCTGAAGCTTTCTTT
.	TRBV30	.	TRBJ2-1	CAWSVREGYNEQFF	TGTGCCTGGAGTGTACGTGAGGGCTACAATGAGCAGTTCTTC
once	TRBV7-9	.	TRBJ1-2	CASSFRAVYGYTF	TGTGCCAGCAGCTTTAGGGCAGTCTATGGCTACACCTTC
.	TRBV19	TRBD2	TRBJ2-3	CASRITVGWTSGALGVTDTQYF	TGTGCCAGTAGGATAACCGTCGGGTGGACTAGCGGGGCCCTTGGGGTCACAGATACGCAGTATTTT
.	TRBV6-5	.	TRBJ1-1	CASSPGETEAFF	TGTGCCAGCAGCCCAGGGGAGACTGAAGCTTTCTTT
.	TRBV15	.	TRBJ2-2	CATSRVLNGELFF	TGTGCCACCAGCAGAGTCCTGAACGGGGAGCTGTTTTTT